This T cell receptor (beta chain) was identified in a study of T cell responses to AZD1222 COVID-19 vaccine. Sequencing was performed with immunoSEQ multiplex PCR; in TCRdb, only in-frame clones are kept and a portion is missing. The table records around 120,000 clones, more than 85% of them present only once. This clone was seen once. The sample here was peripheral blood, taken 28 days after the second AZD1222 dose. The receptor was isolated from an adult who received the AZD1222 COVID-19 vaccine.

CDR3 sequence: CASSVSGTGLYEQYF. The CDR3 DNA reads as TGTGCCAGCAGCGTCTCCGGGACAGGGCTATACGAGCAGTACTTC. This rearrangement joins TRBV13 to TRBJ2-7; 9 bases are a match to TRBD1. CDR3 length: 15 residues. The V gene end was trimmed by 5 bases and the J gene end by 4 bases; junction bases not matched to a gene: 9. Looked up from germline, CDR1 is PRHDT and CDR2 is FYEKMQ (reference sequence).